The 30 T cell receptor beta chains presented below share a single source sample, sequenced in a study of blood T cell repertoires in COVID-19. Assay: immunoSEQ multiplex PCR; the TCRdb copy retains only in-frame clones and omits some. The table lists just under 150,000 clones, 80% to 90% of them singletons. Material for sequencing was peripheral blood. The receptor source for this set is a woman aged 50 to 60 with acute or convalescent COVID-19.

There are a few counts of this clone. This chain uses TRBV19 with TRBJ2-3; the D is unclear. Germline CDR1 LNHDA, CDR2 SQIVND (reference sequence). V lost 1 base to trimming and J lost 5 bases, with 10 bases between them. This CDR3 contains 14 residues. The CDR3 DNA reads TGTGCCAGTAGTATAGGGATCCGAGGAGATACGCAGTATTTT. This encodes CASSIGIRGDTQYF. The full variable domain, in which reference TRBV19 and TRBJ2-3 provide the parts outside the CDR3, is DGGITQSPKYLFRKEGQNVTLSCEQNLNHDAMYWYRQDPGQGLRLIYYSQIVNDFQKGDIAEGYSVSREKKESFPLTVTSAQKNPTAFYLCASSIGIRGDTQYFGPGTRLTVL.

This chain connects TRBV27 to TRBJ1-5; D uncertain. The length of the CDR3 is 16 residues. V lost 5 bases and J 0 bases, leaving 14 bases between the germline ends. Germline lookup yields CDR1 MNHEY and CDR2 SMNVEV (reference sequence). CDR3 residues: CASSALDGYSNQPQHF. CDR3 DNA: TGTGCCAGCAGTGCGCTCGACGGGTATAGCAATCAGCCCCAGCATTTT.

The chain has TRBV4-2 and TRBJ2-7, with 10 bases identical to TRBD2. J was trimmed by 1 base and V by 0 bases; bases with no gene match: 3. The CDR3 contains 16 residues. The germline V gene encodes CDR1 LGHNA and CDR2 YNFKEQ. CDR3 DNA sequence: TGTGCCAGCAGCCAAGATGGGACTAGCGAATCCTACGAGCAGTACTTC. This translates into CASSQDGTSESYEQYF.

This chain uses TRBV11-3 with TRBJ2-3, with D tentatively TRBD2 (5 bases). Trimming took off 4 bases at V and 2 bases at J, with 10 bases between the two ends. The germline V gene has CDR1 SGHNT and CDR2 YENEEA. CDR3 length: 14 amino acids. The chain's CDR3 is CASSSTSHTDTQYF. The CDR3 nucleotides are TGTGCCAGCAGCTCAACTAGTCACACAGATACGCAGTATTTT.

The chain combines TRBV5-1 with TRBJ1-1; TRBD1 aligns across 8 bases. The CDR3 runs 16 residues. In germline, CDR1 is SGHRS, CDR2 YFSETQ. Trimming took 4 bases from V and 2 from J; bases not matched to a gene: 10. The CDR3 sequence is CASSTDRGPLNTEAFF. The CDR3 DNA reads TGCGCCAGCAGCACCGACAGGGGACCCCTAAACACTGAAGCTTTCTTT.

The V gene is TRBV28, the J gene TRBJ2-3; weak D call: TRBD2 (6 bases). The germline CDR1 and CDR2 sequences are MDHEN and SYDVKM. This CDR3 has 14 residues. The V end lost 4 bases, the J end lost 3 bases, and 11 bases lay between the germline ends. The CDR3 spells CASSWGVGTDTQYF. CDR3 in DNA: TGTGCCAGCAGTTGGGGGGTAGGGACAGATACGCAGTATTTT.

V usage is TRBV19 and J usage is TRBJ1-1; maybe TRBD1 (5 bases). The V end lost 1 base, the J end lost 2 bases, and 14 bases lay between the germline ends. Germline loops: CDR1 LNHDA, CDR2 SQIVND (reference sequence). The CDR3 consists of 16 residues. DNA for the CDR3: TGTGCCAGTAGTATAGTTTTTAAGACAGTCAACACTGAAGCTTTCTTT. As protein: CASSIVFKTVNTEAFF.

The chain joins TRBV30 to TRBJ1-5, with D perhaps matching TRBD1 (5 bases). The CDR3 has 15 residues. CDR1 is GTSNPN and CDR2 is SVGIG in the germline V gene (reference sequence). V was cut by 1 base and J by 5 bases, with 15 bases left in between. CDR3 residues: CAWSEGTGAYQPQHF. The CDR3 bases are TGTGCCTGGAGTGAGGGGACGGGAGCCTATCAGCCCCAGCATTTT. The complete variable domain, with remaining parts taken from reference TRBV30 and TRBJ1-5, reads SQTIHQWPATLVQPVGSPLSLECTVEGTSNPNLYWYRQAAGRGLQLLFYSVGIGQISSEVPQNLSASRPQDRQFILSSKKLLLSDSGFYLCAWSEGTGAYQPQHFGDGTRLSIL.

This clone was detected once. The rearrangement links TRBV7-2 to TRBJ2-5, with 7 bases identical to TRBD2. Trimming took 3 bases from V and 1 from J; bases not matched to a gene: 5. This CDR3 contains 15 residues. CDR1 SGHTA and CDR2 FQGNSA come from the germline V gene. This chain's CDR3 is CASSFLGGGQETQYF. CDR3 coding DNA: TGTGCCAGCAGCTTCCTGGGGGGGGGCCAAGAGACCCAGTACTTC.

V usage is TRBV4-2 and J usage is TRBJ2-7; D might be TRBD1 (6 bases). Germline CDR1 is LGHNA and CDR2 is YNFKEQ. This CDR3 is built from 12 residues. V was pared by 4 bases and J by 5 bases, with 9 bases between. CDR3 amino acids: CASSLQGNEQYF. CDR3 in DNA: TGTGCCAGCAGCCTACAGGGAAACGAGCAGTACTTC.

J is TRBJ2-3 and V is TRBV5-1; TRBD1 matches at 10 bases. This CDR3 has 15 residues. CDR1 and CDR2 (germline): SGHRS, YFSETQ. The ends lost 0 bases at V and 5 bases at J; junction bases unmatched: 3. CDR3 nucleotide sequence: TGCGCCAGCAGCTTGGAGGGACAGGGGATAGATACGCAGTATTTT. It is translated as CASSLEGQGIDTQYF.

This chain links TRBV5-1 with TRBJ2-3; TRBD2 aligns across 7 bases. Per the germline V gene, CDR1 is SGHRS and CDR2 is YFSETQ. With 6 bases clipped from V and 0 bases from J, the junction kept 7 bases outside the gene matches. CDR3 length equals 15 residues. CDR3 DNA: TGCGCCAGCATCTTTGAGGGAGGGAGCACAGATACGCAGTATTTT. It translates to CASIFEGGSTDTQYF.

This clone has a single count. The rearrangement uses TRBV2 and TRBJ2-7; 14 bases match TRBD2. V trimming: 6 bases; J trimming: 5 bases; junction bases outside the gene matches: 6. CDR3 size: 15 residues. Germline loops: CDR1 SNHLY, CDR2 FYNNEI. CDR3 nucleotide sequence: TGTGCCAGCAGGGGACTAGCGGGAGTGTGGGACGAGCAGTACTTC. It specifies CASRGLAGVWDEQYF.

The chain couples TRBV7-2 to TRBJ2-3; 7 nucleotides match TRBD2. From germline, CDR1 is SGHTA and CDR2 FQGNSA. The CDR3 extends over 16 amino acids. J lost 2 bases, V lost 4 bases, and 9 bases had no gene match. The CDR3 DNA sequence: TGTGCCAGCAGCTGGGCCGGGGGACTAAACACAGATACGCAGTATTTT. Its protein is CASSWAGGLNTDTQYF.

The chain has TRBV23-1 and TRBJ1-1, with 7 bases aligning to TRBD1. TRBV23-1 is an ORF, with its function uncertain. The CDR3 has 15 amino acids. Trimming cost V 0 bases and J 0 bases; bases outside gene matches: 1. CDR3 nucleotides: TGCGCCAGCAGTCAATCTCAGGGGGTGAACACTGAAGCTTTCTTT. Protein sequence: CASSQSQGVNTEAFF.

The V and J genes are TRBV19 and TRBJ2-3; 8 bases fit TRBD1. This CDR3 comprises 14 residues. From germline, CDR1 is LNHDA and CDR2 SQIVND (reference sequence). V dropped 6 bases and J dropped 5; count of bases not matched to a gene: 7. The CDR3 sequence is CASRNQGAGDTQYF. The CDR3 DNA sequence: TGTGCCAGTAGGAACCAGGGGGCCGGAGATACGCAGTATTTT.

V usage is TRBV9 and J usage is TRBJ1-5, with D possibly being TRBD1 (6 bases). Looked up from germline, CDR1 is SGDLS and CDR2 is YYNGEE. V was clipped by 3 bases and J by 4 bases, with 14 bases between them. CDR3 length: 15 residues. The CDR3 reads CASSALQGFNQPQHF. The CDR3 DNA reads as TGTGCCAGCAGCGCATTACAGGGATTTAATCAGCCCCAGCATTTT.

J is TRBJ2-6 and V is TRBV9, with 9 bases lining up with TRBD1. The junction had 8 bases not matched to a gene; V was cut back by 4 bases and J by 0 bases. CDR1 and CDR2 from the germline V gene are SGDLS and YYNGEE. The CDR3 sequence is 18 residues long. The CDR3 nucleotides read TGTGCCAGCAGCCTTCGGACAGGGGTGAGCTCTGGGGCCAACGTCCTGACTTTC. Its translation: CASSLRTGVSSGANVLTF.

This chain uses TRBV10-1 with TRBJ1-6; D is perhaps TRBD1 (5 bases). The CDR3 is 13 residues long. The V and J ends lost 6 bases and 7 bases respectively, with 10 bases between them. Germline values: CDR1 WNHNN, CDR2 SYGVQD (reference sequence). The CDR3 loop reads CASREGRNSPLHF. CDR3 in DNA: TGCGCCAGCAGAGAGGGGCGCAATTCACCCCTCCACTTT.

The J gene is TRBJ2-7, the V gene TRBV6-1, with a weak D call TRBD2 (6 bases). This CDR3 comprises 14 residues. Trimming pared 0 bases from V and 7 bases from J, leaving 13 bases between. Per the germline V gene, CDR1 is MNHNS and CDR2 is SASEGT. For the CDR3, the DNA is TGTGCCAGCAGTGAAGCAGATCCGGAGGGGGAGCAGTACTTC. Translated, it gives CASSEADPEGEQYF.

This chain links TRBV3-1 (or the pseudogene TRBV3-2) with TRBJ2-3; TRBD2 might be the D (6 bases). Germline CDR1 and CDR2: LGHDT and YNNKEL (reference sequence). This CDR3 is built from 16 residues. V lost 0 bases and J 3 bases, leaving 13 bases between the germline ends. The chain's CDR3 is CASSQDAAGKTDTQYF. CDR3 DNA: TGTGCCAGCAGCCAAGACGCGGCGGGGAAGACAGATACGCAGTATTTT.

This clone appeared once. The chain couples TRBV5-6 to TRBJ2-1; D possibly corresponds to TRBD1 (7 bases). V lost 0 bases to trimming and J lost 9 bases, with 13 bases between them. CDR3 length: 14 amino acids. Germline CDR1 is SGHDT and CDR2 is YYEEEE. CDR3 residues: CASSLETGRGEQFF. In DNA, the CDR3 is TGTGCCAGCAGCTTGGAGACAGGGCGGGGTGAGCAGTTCTTC.

The chain is built from TRBV7-8 and TRBJ2-5; 11 bases align to TRBD1. CDR1 SGHVS and CDR2 FQNEAQ come from the germline V gene. The CDR3 is 14 residues long. The ends lost 5 bases at V and 3 bases at J; junction bases unmatched: 2. The CDR3 DNA is TGTGCCAGCAGCATGGGACAGGGGGAAGAGACCCAGTACTTC. It yields the protein CASSMGQGEETQYF. The entire variable domain, with the rest obtained from reference TRBV7-8 and TRBJ2-5, is as follows: GAGVSQSPRYKVAKRGQDVALRCDPISGHVSLFWYQQALGQGPEFLTYFQNEAQLDKSGLPSDRFFAERPEGSVSTLKIQRTQQEDSAVYLCASSMGQGEETQYFGPGTRLLVL.

V gene TRBV24-1 combines with J gene TRBJ2-5; 7 nucleotides agree with TRBD1. V lost 1 base and J lost 2; bases outside the gene matches: 6. Germline V gene lookup returns CDR1 KGHDR and CDR2 SFDVKD. The CDR3 has 16 residues. The DNA for the CDR3 is TGTGCCACCAGTGATTTAGGGACAGAAGCGCAAGAGACCCAGTACTTC. It yields the protein CATSDLGTEAQETQYF.

This chain joins TRBV28 and TRBJ2-7, with TRBD1 as a possible D gene (6 bases). In germline, CDR1 is MDHEN, CDR2 SYDVKM. The CDR3 spans 13 residues. V was pared by 8 bases and J by 3 bases, with 14 bases between. The chain's CDR3 is CASFSQGFYEQYF. CDR3 DNA: TGTGCCAGCTTTTCACAGGGATTCTACGAGCAGTACTTC.

The V call is TRBV3-1 (or the pseudogene TRBV3-2), the J call TRBJ2-7; TRBD2 matches 12 bases. This CDR3 contains 15 residues. The junction had 7 bases not matched to a gene; V was cut back by 4 bases and J by 6 bases. Looked up from germline, CDR1 is LGHDT and CDR2 is YNNKEL (reference sequence). As DNA, the CDR3 is TGTGCCAGCAGCCCTGCTAGCGGGAGGGCGGCCGAGCAGTACTTC. Encoded protein: CASSPASGRAAEQYF.

The V call is TRBV4-2, the J call TRBJ2-7; TRBD2 matches at 14 bases. The CDR3 sequence is 18 residues long. After removal of 0 bases from V and 2 bases from J, the junction contained 6 bases not matched to a gene. In germline, CDR1 is LGHNA, CDR2 YNFKEQ. For the CDR3, the DNA is TGTGCCAGCAGCCAAGATGAGGGACTAGCGGGAGTGGCCTACGAGCAGTACTTC. Translated, it gives CASSQDEGLAGVAYEQYF.

This chain links TRBV2 with TRBJ1-1; D is ambiguous. Trimming removed 6 bases at V and 7 bases at J, with 18 bases between. Germline CDR1 is SNHLY and CDR2 is FYNNEI. The CDR3 is made up of 14 amino acids. CDR3: CASRLQRGWGEAFF. CDR3 nucleotide sequence: TGTGCCAGCAGGCTTCAACGGGGATGGGGTGAAGCTTTCTTT.

The V call is TRBV19, the J call TRBJ1-4; D is unclear. Germline V gene data show CDR1 as LNHDA and CDR2 as SQIVND (reference sequence). V was clipped by 7 bases and J by 0 bases, with 6 bases between them. CDR3 size: 13 residues. The CDR3 is CASMRATNEKLFF. As DNA, the CDR3 is TGTGCCAGTATGAGGGCAACTAATGAAAAACTGTTTTTT.

The chain couples TRBV7-6 to TRBJ2-1, with 9 bases that match TRBD2. V lost 3 bases, J lost 5 bases, and 8 bases stayed unmatched. Germline assignment: CDR1 SGHVS and CDR2 FNYEAQ. This CDR3 spans 16 amino acids. This CDR3 is CASSFEASGTNNEQFF. In nucleotides, the CDR3 is TGTGCCAGCAGCTTCGAGGCTAGCGGGACTAACAATGAGCAGTTCTTC.